The 22 T cell receptor beta chains presented below share a single source sample, sequenced in a study of blood T cell repertoires in COVID-19. The protocol was immunoSEQ multiplex PCR, while the TCRdb copy is restricted to in-frame clones and leaves out a portion. The data contain over 400,000 clones, 75% to 90% of them singletons. Sequenced: peripheral blood. These receptors were obtained from a woman between 25 and 40 years old with active or convalescent COVID-19.

The rearrangement links TRBV21-1 to TRBJ1-2; the table gives TRBD1 as D, unverified against the DNA. TRBV21-1 counts as a pseudogene. The CDR3 loop spans 18 amino acids. The CDR3 DNA reads as TGTGCCAGCAGCAAAGTTCCCAGGGCTGCCACCCTTTGGGGTGGCTACACCTTC. Protein sequence: CASSKVPRAATLWGGYTF.

This clone was recorded only once. This chain uses TRBV6-5 with TRBJ2-7; 10 bases agree with TRBD2. Germline CDR1 and CDR2: MNHEY and SVGAGI. This CDR3 contains 16 residues. The V gene end was trimmed by 0 bases and the J gene end by 4 bases; junction bases not matched to a gene: 6. The CDR3, as DNA: TGTGCCAGCAGTTACTCCGGACTAGCGGAGGATTACGAGCAGTACTTC. It codes for CASSYSGLAEDYEQYF.

V and J are TRBV29-1 and TRBJ2-3; D possibly corresponds to TRBD2 (6 bases). The CDR3 sequence is 14 residues long. CDR1 is SQVTM, CDR2 ANQGSEA, per germline. V was clipped by 3 bases and J by 4 bases, with 14 bases between them. The CDR3 nucleotides are TGCAGCGTTGAGTCGGGAGTTGCCGCAGATACGCAGTATTTT. Amino acids: CSVESGVAADTQYF.

The CDR3 region has the DNA TGTGCCAGCAGCCTACTCCCTGGAGGGGCGGGGTACGAGCAGTACTTC. Translated, it gives CASSLLPGGAGYEQYF. This sequence joins TRBV7-2 and TRBJ2-7; a possible D gene is TRBD2 (6 bases). Germline loops: CDR1 SGHTA, CDR2 FQGNSA. The V end lost 5 bases, the J end lost 4 bases, and 21 bases lay between the germline ends. The CDR3 contains 16 residues.

The V and J genes are TRBV19 and TRBJ1-4; 9 bases align to TRBD1. With 6 bases clipped from V and 4 bases from J, the junction kept 3 bases outside the gene matches. The CDR3 contains 14 residues. Germline CDR1 and CDR2: LNHDA and SQIVND (reference sequence). CDR3 bases: TGTGCCAGTAGGGGACAGGGTATTAATGAAAAACTGTTTTTT. This codes for CASRGQGINEKLFF.

V gene TRBV5-4 combines with J gene TRBJ2-5; TRBD1 might be the D (5 bases). The CDR3 sequence is 14 residues long. CDR1 and CDR2 (germline): SGHNT, YYREEE (reference sequence). V lost 3 bases to trimming and J lost 1 base, with 10 bases between them. CDR3 coding DNA: TGTGCCAGCAGCTCCGACAGATTCCAAGAGACCCAGTACTTC. This sequence encodes CASSSDRFQETQYF.

This rearrangement joins TRBV6-5 to TRBJ1-1, with D possibly being TRBD1 (6 bases). Germline V CDR1 and CDR2: MNHEY, SVGAGI. Trimming removed 2 bases from V and 4 bases from J, with 11 bases in between. The CDR3 length is 14 residues. In DNA form, the CDR3 reads TGTGCCAGCAGTTACGATCAAGGGGGCACTGAAGCTTTCTTT. Protein: CASSYDQGGTEAFF.

The chain recombines TRBV27 with TRBJ1-1; D is undetermined. The germline V gene encodes CDR1 MNHEY and CDR2 SMNVEV (reference sequence). V was cut by 2 bases and J by 2 bases, with 6 bases left in between. CDR3 length equals 13 residues. DNA of the CDR3: TGTGCCAGCAGTTTAGTGACAAACACTGAAGCTTTCTTT. Translating it yields CASSLVTNTEAFF.

The rearrangement uses TRBV9 and TRBJ2-3, with 10 bases aligning to TRBD2. The CDR3 is 16 residues long. Per germline, CDR1 SGDLS and CDR2 YYNGEE. Losses at the gene ends were 0 bases for V and 8 bases for J; bases not matched to a gene: 9. The CDR3 sequence: CASSVAPASGSGTQYF. CDR3 nucleotides: TGTGCCAGCAGCGTAGCCCCCGCTAGCGGGAGTGGTACGCAGTATTTT.

This chain uses TRBV30 with TRBJ2-5, with TRBD2 identical over 9 bases. Germline V lookup: CDR1 GTSNPN, CDR2 SVGIG (reference sequence). V trimming: 4 bases; J trimming: 9 bases; junction bases outside the gene matches: 15. This CDR3 contains 15 residues. CDR3: CAWKYAGGSGSAQYF. Written as DNA, the CDR3 is TGTGCCTGGAAATATGCCGGTGGTAGCGGGAGCGCCCAGTACTTC.

The chain employs TRBV19 and TRBJ2-3; the D gene is possibly TRBD1 (6 bases). V lost 6 bases to trimming and J lost 4 bases, with 11 bases between them. The CDR3 sequence is 13 residues long. CDR1 LNHDA and CDR2 SQIVND come from the germline V gene (reference sequence). CDR3 region: CASRGHSSDTQYF. CDR3 DNA: TGTGCCAGTAGGGGACATTCGTCAGATACGCAGTATTTT.

The chain has TRBV19 and TRBJ2-7; TRBD2 is a possible D gene (6 bases). The CDR3 runs 13 residues. Germline CDR1 reads LNHDA; CDR2 reads SQIVND (reference sequence). Trimming stripped 9 bases from V and 5 bases from J, with 17 bases between. CDR3 sequence: CASRLPGENEQYF. The DNA for the CDR3 is TGTGCCAGCCGGCTCCCGGGGGAAAACGAGCAGTACTTC.

The chain employs TRBV4-1 and TRBJ1-3, with a tentative D call TRBD1 (5 bases). CDR1 and CDR2 from the germline V gene are MGHRA and YSYEKL. The CDR3 is 17 amino acids. V was shortened by 0 bases and J by 0 bases, with 12 bases between the two germline ends. The CDR3 region is CASSQEARGSSGNTIYF. The CDR3 DNA reads as TGCGCCAGCAGCCAAGAGGCAAGGGGAAGCTCTGGAAACACCATATATTTT.

The V call is TRBV6-5, the J call TRBJ2-3; TRBD2 matches at 8 bases. The trim removed 6 bases at V and 8 bases at J, leaving 13 bases unmatched. This CDR3 spans 15 amino acids. Germline V gene lookup returns CDR1 MNHEY and CDR2 SVGAGI. The CDR3 DNA is TGTGCCAGCAGGGGACCGGCGGGGGGCCCAGTTACGCAGTATTTT. Residues: CASRGPAGGPVTQYF.

This clone was counted once. At one end the junction does not follow the germline gene, possibly because of a read error. J is TRBJ1-1 and V is TRBV12-3 or TRBV12-4; D perhaps matches TRBD1 (6 bases). The CDR3 extends over 12 amino acids. The CDR3 DNA sequence: TGTGCCAGCAGTTCGAACGAACAGGGAATCAGCTTC. This translates into CASSSNEQGISF.

This chain connects TRBV5-5 to TRBJ1-1; 9 bases are a match to TRBD1. CDR1 SGHKS and CDR2 YYEKEE come from the germline V gene (reference sequence). Germline trimming cut 5 bases from V and 4 bases from J; bases unmatched to any gene: 12. There are 16 residues in the CDR3. The CDR3 protein is CASREGTGLMTTEAFF. The CDR3 DNA follows: TGTGCCAGCAGGGAGGGGACAGGGCTTATGACCACTGAAGCTTTCTTT.

J is TRBJ1-4 and V is TRBV4-1, with 12 bases that match TRBD1. The CDR3 consists of 18 residues. V gave up 1 base and J gave up 5 bases; unmatched junction bases: 8. From germline, CDR1 is MGHRA and CDR2 YSYEKL. CDR3 sequence: CASSQVLGQGASNEKLFF. The CDR3 DNA reads as TGCGCCAGCAGCCAAGTTCTGGGACAGGGGGCTTCAAATGAAAAACTGTTTTTT.

The V call is TRBV4-1, the J call TRBJ2-1; D possibly corresponds to TRBD2 (6 bases). Trimming took off 3 bases at V and 0 bases at J, with 12 bases between the two ends. The CDR3 is made up of 16 amino acids. The V gene's germline CDR1 is MGHRA and CDR2 YSYEKL. CDR3 DNA: TGCGCCAGCAGCCATAGCCTAGCGAGCTCCTACAATGAGCAGTTCTTC. Translation gives CASSHSLASSYNEQFF.

This clone was counted between two and nine times. V and J are TRBV5-1 and TRBJ1-1; D uncertain. V lost 6 bases, J lost 1 base, and 16 bases lay in between. Germline CDR1 SGHRS, CDR2 YFSETQ. The CDR3 runs 15 residues. The CDR3 sequence: CASKFVGTKNTEAFF. The CDR3 DNA reads TGCGCCAGCAAATTTGTTGGCACAAAGAACACTGAAGCTTTCTTT.

The chain has TRBV30 and TRBJ1-1; 8 bases match TRBD1. This CDR3 spans 13 amino acids. Trimming at V came to 4 bases and at J to 6 bases, leaving 7 bases not matched to a gene. The germline V gene encodes CDR1 GTSNPN and CDR2 SVGIG (reference sequence). The CDR3 coding sequence is TGTGCCTGGATCACAGGGGGGACCCCTGAAGCTTTCTTT. Its protein product is CAWITGGTPEAFF.

Concerning this clone itself: The same CDR3 is also encoded by other DNA sequences in this sample. The V call is TRBV5-1, the J call TRBJ1-1; D is possibly TRBD1 (6 bases). The CDR3 spans 14 residues. Trimming left V 0 bases short and J 2 bases short, with 8 bases between. Germline-derived CDR1 and CDR2 are SGHRS and YFSETQ. This CDR3 reads CASSLETGNTEAFF. CDR3 in DNA: TGCGCCAGCAGCTTGGAGACAGGTAACACTGAAGCTTTCTTT.

The V and J genes are TRBV7-8 and TRBJ1-1, with 7 bases fitting TRBD1. The germline V gene encodes CDR1 SGHVS and CDR2 FQNEAQ. After removal of 4 bases from V and 4 bases from J, the junction contained 9 bases not matched to a gene. There are 15 residues in the CDR3. CDR3 nucleotide sequence: TGTGCCAGCAGCTCAACGACAGGGTGGAGCACTGAAGCTTTCTTT. Amino acid sequence: CASSSTTGWSTEAFF.